This is a list of T cell receptor beta chains from one sample in a study of T cell responses to AZD1222 COVID-19 vaccine. Clones were sequenced by immunoSEQ multiplex PCR, and TCRdb holds only the in-frame ones, with some missing. The sample records approximately 140,000 clones, approximately 89% being singletons. The sequencing here drew on peripheral blood, taken on day 0 of AZD1222 vaccination. The receptors derive from an adult in good health. The CDR3 runs from the conserved cysteine through the conserved F or W. D genes are given only for firm matches. Rows may omit the clone size; those that give it use once, few, many or a size class.

abundance	v_gene	d_gene	j_gene	CDR3nt	CDR3aa
.	TRBV5-4	TRBD2	TRBJ2-1	TGTGCCAGCAGCTTGGGGCGGAGGCTAGCGGGAGTCAATGAGCAGTTCTTC	CASSLGRRLAGVNEQFF
.	TRBV28	.	TRBJ2-2	TGTGCCAGCAGTTTCCCGGGGAGTTATGCGAACACCGGGGAGCTGTTTTTT	CASSFPGSYANTGELFF
once	TRBV6-5	.	TRBJ2-7	TGTGCCAGCAGTACAACAGGGACGAGATCTTACGAGCAGTACTTC	CASSTTGTRSYEQYF
.	TRBV6-2/TRBV6-3	.	TRBJ2-1	TGTGCCAGCAGTTACTCGAGGCAAGCACTCAATGAGCAGTTCTTC	CASSYSRQALNEQFF
.	TRBV6-5	.	TRBJ1-2	TGTGCCAGTAACGACAGGAGCAATGGCTACACCTTC	CASNDRSNGYTF
.	TRBV7-9	.	TRBJ1-1	TGTGCCAGCAGCTTAGAGGGGCACACTGAAGCTTTCTTT	CASSLEGHTEAFF
.	TRBV7-7	.	TRBJ2-1	TGTGCCAGCAGCTCTGGCCCCCATGAGCAGTTCTTC	CASSSGPHEQFF
.	TRBV10-3	.	TRBJ1-5	TGTGCCATCAGTGAGACTTGGACAGAGTCAAATCAGCCCCAGCATTTT	CAISETWTESNQPQHF
.	TRBV7-9	TRBD1	TRBJ1-2	TGTGCCAGCAGCTTAGGAGAGGGACAGGCCCCGGTGCGAGGCTACACCTTC	CASSLGEGQAPVRGYTF
.	TRBV5-6	.	TRBJ2-5	TGTGCCAGCAGCTTGGTGGAGTTCGTAGAGACCCAGTACTTC	CASSLVEFVETQYF
once	TRBV6-5	.	TRBJ1-2	TGTGCCAGCAGTTACCTTCGGGGGGTTAACTATGGCTACACCTTC	CASSYLRGVNYGYTF
.	TRBV15	.	TRBJ1-2	TGTGCCACCAGCAGAGATAGTTCGGATGTCTATGGCTACACCTTC	CATSRDSSDVYGYTF
.	TRBV5-1	.	TRBJ1-1	TGCGCCAGCAGCTTGGTAGGAGACACTGAAGCTTTCTTT	CASSLVGDTEAFF
.	TRBV4-1	.	TRBJ1-2	TGCGCCAGCAGCCAAGATTTGGACCAAGGTCATGGCTACACCTTC	CASSQDLDQGHGYTF
.	TRBV5-4	.	TRBJ2-5	TGTGCCAGCAGCCCCGCATACCAAGAGACCCAGTACTTC	CASSPAYQETQYF
.	TRBV12-5	.	TRBJ2-5	TGTGCTAGTGGGCAAGCAGGACAGCGAGAGACCCAGTACTTC	CASGQAGQRETQYF
.	TRBV12-5	.	TRBJ2-7	TGTGCTAGCGGGAACTCCTACGAGCAGTACTTC	CASGNSYEQYF
.	TRBV19	TRBD2	TRBJ2-3	TGTGCCAGTAGTATCTGGGCGGGGGGGCCAGGCGATACGCAGTATTTT	CASSIWAGGPGDTQYF
.	TRBV28	.	TRBJ1-1	TGTGCCAGCGGGCCAGGTGCGGCTTTCTTT	CASGPGAAFF
.	TRBV28	TRBD1	TRBJ1-4	TGTGCCAGCAGTCCGTATTACAGGGGGCGTTTGGGAAAACTGTTTTTT	CASSPYYRGRLGKLFF
.	TRBV16	TRBD1	TRBJ1-4	TGTGCCAGCAGCCAGGGACAGGGCCAAAAACTGTTTTTT	CASSQGQGQKLFF
.	TRBV6-1	.	TRBJ2-5	TGTGCCAGCAGTGAAAGCAGGGTTGGGTCAGAGACCCAGTACTTC	CASSESRVGSETQYF
.	TRBV27	.	TRBJ2-3	TGTGCCAGCAGGCGACCGGGACTTCACACAGATACGCAGTATTTT	CASRRPGLHTDTQYF
.	TRBV4-3	TRBD2	TRBJ2-7	TGCGCCAGCAGCCAAGAATATGCTAGCGGGTTCTACGAGCAGTACTTC	CASSQEYASGFYEQYF
.	TRBV5-4	.	TRBJ1-1	TGTGCCAGCAGCTTGTCGGGAGGGACTGAAGCTTTCTTT	CASSLSGGTEAFF
.	TRBV4-3	.	TRBJ2-6	TGCGCCAGCAGCCAAGATATGGGTAACTCTGGGGCCAACGTCCTGACTTTC	CASSQDMGNSGANVLTF
.	TRBV7-6	.	TRBJ2-7	TGTGCCAGCAGCTTAGCGGGTGGATCCTACGAGCAGTACTTC	CASSLAGGSYEQYF
.	TRBV2	.	TRBJ1-2	TGTGCCCCGGCCGCAGGCTACACCTTC	CAPAAGYTF
.	TRBV24-1	.	TRBJ2-3	TGTGCCACCAGTGCCGGACAGTCCACAGATACGCAGTATTTT	CATSAGQSTDTQYF
.	TRBV28	.	TRBJ1-4	TGTGCCAGCAGTCACCCAGGGAAGGAGATCGGAAAACTGTTTTTT	CASSHPGKEIGKLFF
once	TRBV21-1	.	TRBJ2-3	TGTGCCAGCAGCCGTTGGGGGGATACGCAGTATTTT	CASSRWGDTQYF
once	TRBV5-1	.	TRBJ2-2	TGCGCCAGCAGCTTGGAGGGAGCGGACACCGGGGAGCTGTTTTTT	CASSLEGADTGELFF
once	TRBV3-1/TRBV3-2	.	TRBJ1-6	TGTGCCAGCACCCCGGTCCCCGGCTATAATTCACCCCTCCACTTT	CASTPVPGYNSPLHF
.	TRBV6-1	.	TRBJ2-7	TGTGCCAGCAGTGAGACGGACAGATCCCACTGGGAAGAGCAGTACTTC	CASSETDRSHWEEQYF
.	TRBV5-1	.	TRBJ2-5	TGCGCCAGCATCTCGTCTACCTTCGGGGAGACCCAGTACTTC	CASISSTFGETQYF
.	TRBV7-8	TRBD1	TRBJ1-2	TGTGCCAGCAGCCTTGGACAGGGGGCCTCTGGCTACACCTTC	CASSLGQGASGYTF
.	TRBV15	TRBD2	TRBJ2-1	TGTGCCACCAGCGGGAGCGGGAGCTCCTACAATGAGCAGTTCTTC	CATSGSGSSYNEQFF
.	TRBV4-3	.	TRBJ2-1	TGCGCCAGCAGCCCGAGAGGCTCCCCCAATGAGCAGTTCTTC	CASSPRGSPNEQFF
.	TRBV15	TRBD1	TRBJ1-6	TGTGCCACCAGTACGGGGACAGACGATGTTTCACCCCTCCACTTT	CATSTGTDDVSPLHF
.	TRBV18	TRBD1	TRBJ2-7	TGTGCCAGCTCACCCTCCAGGGGGTTGGACTACGAGCAGTACTTC	CASSPSRGLDYEQYF
.	TRBV6-2/TRBV6-3	.	TRBJ1-2	TGTGCCAGCAGTTACGGTAGGGGACGAAATCTCTATGGCTACACCTTC	CASSYGRGRNLYGYTF